This entry lists 20 T cell receptor beta chains sequenced from one sample in a study of CXCR3-negative and CXCR3-positive naive CD8 T cells. The libraries of TRB cDNA were constructed through 5' RACE using UMI labels. TCRdb processed the 5' RACE reads again and assigns one entry to each CDR3 protein, with no DNA. Here the sample table reports 70,000 to 95,000 distinct CDR3 sequences. What was sequenced was naive CXCR3- CD8+ T cells from blood. As to subset: CD45RO-CCR7+CD27+CD95- naive CD8+ T cells lacking CXCR3 (TNR3-). Receptors originate from a human donor in good health. Some clones in this sample may be carry-over from other donors' samples.

J is TRBJ2-2 and V is TRBV6-1. The CDR3 runs 14 residues. Germline-derived CDR1 and CDR2 are MNHNS and SASEGT. CDR3 amino acids: CASRLPTNTGELFF.

The chain is built from TRBV28 and TRBJ2-1; TCRdb's D call of TRBD2 is untestable without DNA. The length of the CDR3 is 16 residues. CDR1 is MDHEN, CDR2 SYDVKM, per germline. CDR3 protein: CASSLPLAGVAFEQFF. The variable domain in full, completed from reference TRBV28 and TRBJ2-1, reads DVKVTQSSRYLVKRTGEKVFLECVQDMDHENMFWYRQDPGLGLRLIYFSYDVKMKEKGDIPEGYSVSREKKERFSLILESASTNQTSMYLCASSLPLAGVAFEQFFGPGTRLTVL.

The V call is TRBV7-9, the J call TRBJ2-5. The germline V gene has CDR1 SEHNR and CDR2 FQNEAQ (reference sequence). This CDR3 region has 16 residues. The CDR3 protein is CASSSTSRSYQETQYF.

The rearrangement joins TRBV7-6 to TRBJ2-7. Germline V gene data show CDR1 as SGHVS and CDR2 as FNYEAQ. The CDR3 loop spans 13 amino acids. CDR3 loop: CASSSNSGYEQYF. Supplemented by reference TRBV7-6 and TRBJ2-7, the full variable domain reads GAGVSQSPRYKVTKRGQDVALRCDPISGHVSLYWYRQALGQGPEFLTYFNYEAQQDKSGLPNDRFSAERPEGSISTLTIQRTEQRDSAMYRCASSSNSGYEQYFGPGTRLTVT.

The chain has TRBV11-2 and TRBJ2-4; checking the TCRdb D call of TRBD1 is not possible without DNA. There are 12 residues in the CDR3. Germline V CDR1 and CDR2: SGHAT, FQNNGV. The CDR3 protein is CASSQGNNIQYF. Full variable domain (missing parts from reference TRBV11-2 and TRBJ2-4): EAGVAQSPRYKIIEKRQSVAFWCNPISGHATLYWYQQILGQGPKLLIQFQNNGVVDDSQLPKDRFSAERLKGVDSTLKIQPAKLEDSAVYLCASSQGNNIQYFGAGTRLSVL.

The chain links TRBV9 to TRBJ2-7. This CDR3 contains 13 residues. Germline assignment: CDR1 SGDLS and CDR2 YYNGEE. This CDR3 is CASSVGKNSEQYF. Full variable domain (rest looked up from reference TRBV9 and TRBJ2-7): DSGVTQTPKHLITATGQRVTLRCSPRSGDLSVYWYQQSLDQGLQFLIQYYNGEERAKGNILERFSAQQFPDLHSELNLSSLELGDSALYFCASSVGKNSEQYFGPGTRLTVT.

The chain is built from TRBV9 and TRBJ2-1; TCRdb calls TRBD1, which cannot be checked without DNA. The CDR3 contains 16 residues. CDR1 and CDR2 from the germline V gene are SGDLS and YYNGEE. This CDR3 reads CASSTTGWSGYNEQFF.

CDR3 residues: CSARALGRGNEQFF. The V gene is TRBV20-1, the J gene TRBJ2-1; TCRdb picks TRBD1, but there is no DNA to check that call. CDR1 DFQATT and CDR2 SNEGSKA come from the germline V gene (reference sequence). The CDR3 loop spans 14 amino acids.

The genes are TRBV29-1 and TRBJ2-5. The V gene's germline CDR1 is SQVTM and CDR2 ANQGSEA. The CDR3 covers 14 residues. Here the CDR3 reads CSVEAGHIQETQYF.

The rearrangement links TRBV7-2 to TRBJ2-2; with no DNA, the TCRdb D assignment of TRBD2 cannot be verified. From germline, CDR1 is SGHTA and CDR2 FQGNSA. This CDR3 spans 15 amino acids. The CDR3 reads CASSVGGSYTGELFF.

The CDR3 sequence: CASSVDDIFGEQFF. The chain uses TRBV9 and TRBJ2-1. Per the germline V gene, CDR1 is SGDLS and CDR2 is YYNGEE. CDR3 length: 14 residues.

The rearrangement links TRBV28 to TRBJ2-3; without DNA, the TCRdb call of TRBD2 cannot be checked. The CDR3 is 15 amino acids. The germline CDR1 and CDR2 sequences are MDHEN and SYDVKM. This chain's CDR3 is CASSRTSGGTDTQYF.

The chain couples TRBV12-3 or TRBV12-4 to TRBJ1-3; TCRdb outputs TRBD1, but without DNA this stays unchecked. This CDR3 contains 16 residues. CDR3: CASSPQDRGGGNTIYF.

The V gene is TRBV20-1, the J gene TRBJ2-5; lacking DNA, the TRBD1 call made by TCRdb goes unchecked. CDR1 DFQATT and CDR2 SNEGSKA come from the germline V gene (reference sequence). The CDR3 spans 13 residues. The CDR3 protein is CSAPPTGNQAQYF.

This chain connects TRBV6-4 to TRBJ2-3; TCRdb reports TRBD2, a call that lacks DNA to check it against. Germline loops: CDR1 MRHNA, CDR2 SNTAGT. The CDR3 runs 15 residues. Here the CDR3 reads CASSERGGASDTQYF.

The chain joins TRBV10-2 to TRBJ2-7; the TCRdb D gene call, TRBD2, has no DNA to confirm it. Germline V gives CDR1 WSHSY, CDR2 SAAADI. The CDR3 is made up of 13 amino acids. CDR3 sequence reads: CASSATSNYEQYF.

This chain links TRBV29-1 with TRBJ2-2; TCRdb gives TRBD1 as the D gene, but with no DNA this cannot be confirmed. The length of the CDR3 is 15 residues. Per germline, CDR1 SQVTM and CDR2 ANQGSEA. The CDR3 sequence is CSVAPTGTNTGELFF.

The rearrangement joins TRBV7-2 to TRBJ2-7; TCRdb indicates TRBD1, and absent DNA this call remains unverified. Germline CDR1 reads SGHTA; CDR2 reads FQGNSA. The CDR3 length is 15 residues. The CDR3 sequence: CASRRRTGVWDEQYF.

J is TRBJ2-1 and V is TRBV19. CDR1 and CDR2 from the germline V gene are LNHDA and SQIVND (reference sequence). The CDR3 contains 14 residues. CDR3 amino acids: CASSIASDYNEQFF.

The chain is built from TRBV29-1 and TRBJ2-7; TCRdb's assignment of TRBD1 cannot be checked, as there is no DNA. This CDR3 is 12 amino acids long. CDR1 is SQVTM, CDR2 ANQGSEA, per germline. The CDR3 reads CSVVTGGYEQYF.